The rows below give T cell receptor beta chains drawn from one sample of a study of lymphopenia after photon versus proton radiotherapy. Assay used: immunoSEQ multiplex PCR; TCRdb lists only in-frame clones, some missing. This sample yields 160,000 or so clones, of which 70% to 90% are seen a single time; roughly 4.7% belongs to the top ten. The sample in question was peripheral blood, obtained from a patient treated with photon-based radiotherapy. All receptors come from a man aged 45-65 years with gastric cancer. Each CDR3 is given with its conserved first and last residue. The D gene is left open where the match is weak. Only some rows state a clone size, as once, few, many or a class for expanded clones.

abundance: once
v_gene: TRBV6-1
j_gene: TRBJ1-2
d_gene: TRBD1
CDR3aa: CASSSSGTGAYGYTF
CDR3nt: TGTGCCAGCAGTTCGTCCGGGACAGGGGCCTATGGCTACACCTTC

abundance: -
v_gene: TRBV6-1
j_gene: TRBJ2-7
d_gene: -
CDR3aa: CASSAQKGSAYEQYF
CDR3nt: TGTGCCAGCAGTGCGCAGAAGGGGTCAGCCTACGAGCAGTACTTC

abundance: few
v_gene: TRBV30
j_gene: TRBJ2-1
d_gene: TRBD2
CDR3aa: CALGTSGYNEQFF
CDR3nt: TGTGCCTTGGGGACTAGCGGATACAATGAGCAGTTCTTC

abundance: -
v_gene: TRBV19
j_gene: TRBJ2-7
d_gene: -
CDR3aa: CASFPTGQDEQYF
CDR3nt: TGTGCCAGTTTCCCCACGGGGCAGGACGAGCAGTACTTC

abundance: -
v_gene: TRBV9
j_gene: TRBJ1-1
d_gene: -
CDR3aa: CASSVEGQSNTEAFF
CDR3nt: TGTGCCAGCAGCGTAGAAGGTCAGAGCAACACTGAAGCTTTCTTT

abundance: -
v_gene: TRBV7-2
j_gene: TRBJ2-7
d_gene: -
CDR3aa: CASSLQGGNSYEQYF
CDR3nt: TGTGCCAGCAGCTTACAGGGGGGGAATTCCTACGAGCAGTACTTC

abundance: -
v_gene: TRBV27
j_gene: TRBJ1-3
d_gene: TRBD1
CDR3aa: CASSETGTAGNTIYF
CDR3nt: TGTGCCAGCAGTGAGACGGGGACAGCTGGAAACACCATATATTTT

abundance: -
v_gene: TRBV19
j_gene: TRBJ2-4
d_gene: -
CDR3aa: CASSIEGRLGKNIQYF
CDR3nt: TGTGCCAGTAGTATAGAGGGCAGGTTAGGCAAAAACATTCAGTACTTC

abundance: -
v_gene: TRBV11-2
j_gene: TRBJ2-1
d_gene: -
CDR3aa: CASSFSSNEQFF
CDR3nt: TGTGCCAGCAGCTTCTCCAGCAATGAGCAGTTCTTC

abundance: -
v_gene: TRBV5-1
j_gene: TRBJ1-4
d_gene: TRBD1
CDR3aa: CASSMTGLANEKLFF
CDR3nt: TGCGCCAGCAGCATGACAGGGTTGGCTAATGAAAAACTGTTTTTT

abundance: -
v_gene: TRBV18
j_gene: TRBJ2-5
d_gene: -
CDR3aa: CASSPPGETQYF
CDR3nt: TGTGCCAGCTCACCACCGGGAGAGACCCAGTACTTC

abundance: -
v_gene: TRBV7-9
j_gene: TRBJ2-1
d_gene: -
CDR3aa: CASSLATYNEQFF
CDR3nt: TGTGCCAGCAGCTTAGCAACTTACAATGAGCAGTTCTTC

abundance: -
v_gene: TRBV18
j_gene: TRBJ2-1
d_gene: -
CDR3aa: CASSPVGGTRHEQFF
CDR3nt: TGTGCCAGCTCACCAGTTGGGGGCACGAGACATGAGCAGTTCTTC

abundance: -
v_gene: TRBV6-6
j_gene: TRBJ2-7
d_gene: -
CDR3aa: CASSFGKYPSYEQYF
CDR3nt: TGTGCCAGCAGTTTTGGAAAGTACCCCTCCTACGAGCAGTACTTC

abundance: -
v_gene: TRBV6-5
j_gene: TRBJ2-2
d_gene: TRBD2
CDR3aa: CASSLLAGGDTGELFF
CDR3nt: TGTGCCAGCAGTTTACTAGCGGGGGGGGACACCGGGGAGCTGTTTTTT

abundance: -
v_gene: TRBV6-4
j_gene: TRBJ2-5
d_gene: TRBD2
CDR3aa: CASTFFRLAGGPQETQYF
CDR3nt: TGTGCCAGCACCTTCTTTAGACTAGCGGGAGGCCCACAAGAGACCCAGTACTTC

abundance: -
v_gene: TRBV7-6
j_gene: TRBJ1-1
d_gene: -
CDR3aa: CASSLVGDGAGDTEAFF
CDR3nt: TGTGCCAGCAGCTTAGTCGGGGACGGGGCTGGGGACACTGAAGCTTTCTTT

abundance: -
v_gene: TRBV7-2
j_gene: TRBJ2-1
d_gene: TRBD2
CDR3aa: CASSLFSSGGYNEQFF
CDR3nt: TGTGCCAGCAGCTTATTTTCTAGCGGAGGCTACAATGAGCAGTTCTTC

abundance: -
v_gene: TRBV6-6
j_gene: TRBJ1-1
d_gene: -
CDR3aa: CASRNDRLNTEAFF
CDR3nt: TGTGCCAGCAGAAACGACAGGCTGAACACTGAAGCTTTCTTT

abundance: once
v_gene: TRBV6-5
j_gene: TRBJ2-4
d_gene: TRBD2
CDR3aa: CASSYSRLAGEGIQYF
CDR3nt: TGTGCCAGCAGTTACTCGAGGCTAGCGGGAGAGGGCATTCAGTACTTC

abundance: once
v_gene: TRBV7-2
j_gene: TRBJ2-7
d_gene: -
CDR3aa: CASSFRRDSSAEQYF
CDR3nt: TGTGCCAGCAGCTTTAGGCGGGATTCTAGCGCCGAGCAGTACTTC

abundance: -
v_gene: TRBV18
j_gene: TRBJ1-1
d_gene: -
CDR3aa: CASSPGGDTEAFF
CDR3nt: TGTGCCAGCTCACCCGGGGGGGACACTGAAGCTTTCTTT

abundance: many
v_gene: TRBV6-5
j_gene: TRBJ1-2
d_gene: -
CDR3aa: CASSSLGGYGGYTF
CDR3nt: TGTGCCAGCAGTTCCTTAGGGGGATACGGTGGCTACACCTTC

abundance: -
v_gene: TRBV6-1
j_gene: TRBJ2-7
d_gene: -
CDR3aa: CASSEALRYRSWEQYF
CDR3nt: TGTGCCAGCAGTGAAGCGCTTCGGTACCGATCTTGGGAGCAGTACTTC

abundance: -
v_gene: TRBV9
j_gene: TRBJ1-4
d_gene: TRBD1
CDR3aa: CASSDRGSGEKLFF
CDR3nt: TGTGCCAGCAGCGACAGGGGTTCGGGGGAAAAACTGTTTTTT

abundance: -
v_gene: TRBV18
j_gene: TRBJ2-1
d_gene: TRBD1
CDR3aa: CASSPSGTGGYNEQFF
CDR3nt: TGTGCCAGCTCACCAAGCGGGACAGGGGGTTACAATGAGCAGTTCTTC

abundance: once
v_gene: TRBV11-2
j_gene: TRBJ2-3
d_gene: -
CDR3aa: CASSLGGGKGKDTQYF
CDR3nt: TGTGCCAGCAGCTTAGGAGGGGGGAAAGGGAAGGATACGCAGTATTTT

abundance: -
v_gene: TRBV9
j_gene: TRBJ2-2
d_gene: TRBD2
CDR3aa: CASSASGLETGELFF
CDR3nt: TGTGCCAGCAGCGCCTCGGGACTAGAGACCGGGGAGCTGTTTTTT

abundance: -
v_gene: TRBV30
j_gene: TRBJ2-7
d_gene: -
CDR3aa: CAWISTGSQQYF
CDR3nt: TGTGCCTGGATTTCGACAGGTTCGCAGCAGTACTTC

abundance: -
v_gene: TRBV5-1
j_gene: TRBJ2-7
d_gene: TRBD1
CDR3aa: CASSWTGDTYEQYF
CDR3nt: TGCGCCAGCAGCTGGACAGGGGATACCTACGAGCAGTACTTC

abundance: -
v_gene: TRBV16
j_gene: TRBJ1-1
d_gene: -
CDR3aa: CASSQYRVEGAEAFF
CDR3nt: TGTGCCAGCAGCCAATACAGGGTCGAAGGAGCTGAAGCTTTCTTT

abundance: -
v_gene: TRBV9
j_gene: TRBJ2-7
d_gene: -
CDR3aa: CASSVYPSSYWGERFYEQYF
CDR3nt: TGTGCCAGCAGCGTATATCCCAGTAGTTATTGGGGGGAGAGATTCTACGAGCAGTACTTC

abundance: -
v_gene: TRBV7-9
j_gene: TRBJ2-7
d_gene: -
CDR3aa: CASSLGSYEQYF
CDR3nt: TGTGCCAGCAGCTTAGGTTCCTACGAGCAGTACTTC

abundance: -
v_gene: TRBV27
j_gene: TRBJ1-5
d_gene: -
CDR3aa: CASSSISDPSGNQPQHF
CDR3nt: TGTGCCAGCAGTTCCATTTCGGACCCCTCGGGAAACCAGCCCCAGCATTTT

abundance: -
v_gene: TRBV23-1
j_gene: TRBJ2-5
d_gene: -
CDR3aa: CASSRSRSQETQYF
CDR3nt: TGCGCCAGCAGTCGGAGCCGAAGTCAAGAGACCCAGTACTTC

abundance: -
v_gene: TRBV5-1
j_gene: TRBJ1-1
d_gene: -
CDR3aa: CASSSTANTEAFF
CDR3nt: TGCGCCAGCAGCTCGACAGCTAACACTGAAGCTTTCTTT

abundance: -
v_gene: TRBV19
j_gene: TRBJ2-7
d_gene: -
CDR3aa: CASSARQISYEQYF
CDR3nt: TGTGCCAGTAGTGCCCGACAGATCTCCTACGAGCAGTACTTC

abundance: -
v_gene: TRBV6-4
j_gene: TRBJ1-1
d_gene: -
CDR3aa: CASSDVGSTEAFF
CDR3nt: TGTGCCAGCAGTGACGTAGGGTCTACTGAAGCTTTCTTT

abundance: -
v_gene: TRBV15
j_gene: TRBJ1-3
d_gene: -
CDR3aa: CATSRGVASRISGNTIYF
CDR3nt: TGTGCCACCAGCAGAGGCGTAGCTTCCCGGATCTCTGGAAACACCATATATTTT

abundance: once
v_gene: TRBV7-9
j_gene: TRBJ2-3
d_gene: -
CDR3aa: CASSWGTATDTQYF
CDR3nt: TGTGCCAGCAGCTGGGGGACCGCCACAGATACGCAGTATTTT

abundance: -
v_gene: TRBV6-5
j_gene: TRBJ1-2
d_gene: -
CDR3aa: CASSSPRDGYGYTF
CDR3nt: TGTGCCAGCAGTTCACCCAGGGACGGCTATGGCTACACCTTC

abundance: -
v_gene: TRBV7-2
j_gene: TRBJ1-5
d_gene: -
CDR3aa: CASSLGNREIQPQHF
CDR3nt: TGTGCCAGCAGCTTAGGGAACAGGGAAATCCAGCCCCAGCATTTT

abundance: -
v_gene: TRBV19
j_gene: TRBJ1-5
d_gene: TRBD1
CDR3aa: CASSAGGFYQPQHF
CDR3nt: TGTGCCAGTAGTGCAGGGGGCTTCTATCAGCCCCAGCATTTT

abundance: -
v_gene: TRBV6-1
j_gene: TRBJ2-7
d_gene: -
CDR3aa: CASSVSRGTTYEQYF
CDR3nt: TGTGCCAGCAGTGTGTCCAGGGGGACTACCTACGAGCAGTACTTC

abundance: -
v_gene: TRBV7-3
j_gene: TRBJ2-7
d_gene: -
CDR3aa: CASSLRPSYEQYF
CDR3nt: TGTGCCAGCAGCTTAAGGCCCTCCTACGAGCAGTACTTC

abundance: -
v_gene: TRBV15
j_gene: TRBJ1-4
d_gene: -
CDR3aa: CATSRDPQGVEKLFF
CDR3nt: TGTGCCACCAGCAGAGATCCACAGGGAGTCGAAAAACTGTTTTTT

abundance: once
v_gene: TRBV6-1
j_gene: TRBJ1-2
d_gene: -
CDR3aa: CASSEAGGTRLYGYTF
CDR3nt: TGTGCCAGCAGTGAAGCAGGAGGGACGAGGCTATATGGCTACACCTTC

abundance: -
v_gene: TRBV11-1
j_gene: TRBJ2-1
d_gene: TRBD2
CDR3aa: CASSGGLANNEQFF
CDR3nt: TGTGCCAGCAGCGGCGGACTAGCGAACAATGAGCAGTTCTTC

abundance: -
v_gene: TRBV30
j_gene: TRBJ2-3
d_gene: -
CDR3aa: CAWTVTDTQYF
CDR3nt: TGTGCCTGGACAGTCACAGATACGCAGTATTTT

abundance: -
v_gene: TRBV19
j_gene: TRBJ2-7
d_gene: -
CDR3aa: CASSNADHYEQYF
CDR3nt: TGTGCCAGTAGTAATGCGGACCACTACGAGCAGTACTTC

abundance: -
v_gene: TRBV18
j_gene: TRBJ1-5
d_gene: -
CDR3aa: CASSPSRMENQPQHF
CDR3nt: TGTGCCAGCTCACCCTCTCGAATGGAAAATCAGCCCCAGCATTTT

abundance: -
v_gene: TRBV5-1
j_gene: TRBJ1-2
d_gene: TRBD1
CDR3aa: CASSGDGQGASGYTF
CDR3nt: TGCGCCAGCAGCGGGGATGGACAGGGGGCGAGTGGCTACACCTTC

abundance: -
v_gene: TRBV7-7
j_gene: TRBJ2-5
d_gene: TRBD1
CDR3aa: CASSSGTEETQYF
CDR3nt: TGTGCCAGCAGCTCCGGGACAGAAGAGACCCAGTACTTC

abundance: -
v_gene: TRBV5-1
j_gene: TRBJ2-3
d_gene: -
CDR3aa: CASSHNQKTDTQYF
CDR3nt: TGCGCCAGCAGCCATAATCAGAAGACAGATACGCAGTATTTT

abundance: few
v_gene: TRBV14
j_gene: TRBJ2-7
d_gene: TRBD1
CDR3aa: CASSSRDRVGEQYF
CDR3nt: TGTGCCAGCAGCTCACGGGACAGGGTCGGCGAGCAGTACTTC

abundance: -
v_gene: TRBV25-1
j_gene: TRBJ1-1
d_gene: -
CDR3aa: CASSEAGRNTEAFF
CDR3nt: TGTGCCAGCAGTGAGGCAGGGCGTAACACTGAAGCTTTCTTT

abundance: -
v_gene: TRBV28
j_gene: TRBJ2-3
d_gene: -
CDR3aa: CASSKGGTGTDTQYF
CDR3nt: TGTGCCAGCAGTAAGGGGGGGACGGGCACAGATACGCAGTATTTT

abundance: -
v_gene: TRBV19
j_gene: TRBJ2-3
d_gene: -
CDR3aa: CASSRVAGDTQYF
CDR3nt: TGTGCCAGTAGTCGGGTAGCTGGAGATACGCAGTATTTT